This T cell receptor beta chain was sequenced in a study of control samples from healthy donors and cancer patients. The CDR3 loop spans 15 amino acids. V lost 3 bases and J 9 bases, leaving 21 bases between the germline ends. The germline V gene encodes CDR1 SGDLS and CDR2 YYNGEE. TCRdb's copy holds only in-frame clones and misses some; the assay was immunoSEQ multiplex PCR. Of some 150,000 clones listed, approximately 96% are singletons. This clone has just one count. V gene TRBV9 combines with J gene TRBJ1-1; TRBD1 might be the D (6 bases). The receptor was isolated from a woman aged 30 to 39 in good health. The sequencing sample was made of blood. The CDR3 DNA reads TGTGCCAGCAGCGACATGACGGGGGCGCCGGCAAAAGCTTTCTTT. It is translated as CASSDMTGAPAKAFF.